The 10 T cell receptor beta chains below were found in one sample sequenced in a study of T-cell reconstitution after alpha-beta-depleted transplantation in children. Library preparation (for TCRbeta) was performed with unique molecular identifiers. One entry per CDR3 protein results from TCRdb running MiXCR on the PCR reads. The sample holds 200,000 to 250,000 distinct CDR3 sequences, under 9.5% seen once. Material: PBMCs, mostly from graft donor cells, obtained 180 days after TCRalphabeta/CD19-depleted stem cell transplant. The source is a male patient between 10 and 17 years old who had a stem cell transplant for acute lymphoblastic leukemia, so the T cells may come from the graft donor.

This clonotype was counted at least ten times. The V gene is TRBV7-3, the J gene TRBJ2-2; 9 nucleotides line up with TRBD2. The CDR3 totals 15 residues. Germline V gene data show CDR1 as SGHTA and CDR2 as FQGTGA. Germline trimming cut 3 bases from V and 4 bases from J; bases unmatched to any gene: 3. The CDR3 DNA follows: TGTGCCAGCAGCTTCGGAGCGGGGGGCACCGGGGAGCTGTTTTTT. Amino acids: CASSFGAGGTGELFF.

This clonotype was picked up many times. The gene calls are TRBV7-2 and TRBJ1-5; D perhaps matches TRBD1 (5 bases). The CDR3 has 15 amino acids. Per germline, CDR1 SGHTA and CDR2 FQGNSA. V was clipped by 1 base and J by 4 bases, with 11 bases between them. The CDR3 DNA reads as TGTGCCAGCAGCTTAGATGCAGGGCTGAATCAGCCCCAGCATTTT. Its protein product is CASSLDAGLNQPQHF.

This clonotype was recorded many times. The rearrangement links TRBV12-3 or TRBV12-4 to TRBJ2-7, with 10 bases fitting TRBD1. This CDR3 contains 13 residues. The J segment lost 5 bases and the V segment lost 6 bases, leaving 4 bases of the junction unmatched. CDR3 sequence reads: CASRRDRGNEQYF. The CDR3 bases are TGTGCCAGCAGAAGGGACAGGGGTAACGAGCAGTACTTC.

This clonotype was found once. A single base separates this from a much larger clone, so it may be a read error. The J gene is TRBJ2-3, the V gene TRBV6-5; no firm D call. The CDR3 has 14 amino acids. Germline V gives CDR1 MNHEY, CDR2 SVGAGI. The CDR3 here is CASSSTVSTDTEYF. In DNA, the CDR3 is TGTGCCAGCAGTTCTACCGTTAGCACAGATACGGAGTATTTT.

This clonotype was seen at least ten times. This chain connects TRBV28 to TRBJ2-3; 11 bases map to TRBD2. The CDR3 totals 16 residues. The trim removed 3 bases at V and 0 bases at J, leaving 2 bases unmatched. The V gene's germline CDR1 is MDHEN and CDR2 SYDVKM. As DNA, the CDR3 is TGTGCCAGCAGTTTTAGACTAGCGGGAAGCACAGATACGCAGTATTTT. Protein product: CASSFRLAGSTDTQYF.

In its sample, this clonotype was seen many times. The J gene is TRBJ2-2, the V gene TRBV7-6; the D is unclear. The CDR3 is 9 residues long. Germline-derived CDR1 and CDR2 are SGHVS and FNYEAQ. This chain's CDR3 is CPGTGELFF. The CDR3 DNA follows: TGTCCTGGGACCGGGGAGCTGTTTTTT.

This clonotype has ten or more counts. V usage is TRBV7-2 and J usage is TRBJ2-4; 7 nucleotides match TRBD1. V gave up 5 bases and J gave up 15 bases; unmatched junction bases: 13. CDR3 length equals 13 residues. CDR1 and CDR2 (germline): SGHTA, FQGNSA. Written as DNA, the CDR3 is TGTGCCAGCAGCCTAGGGGACAAGGGGGCTAGGTACTTC. This gives the protein CASSLGDKGARYF.

This clonotype was counted many times. The chain uses TRBV4-3 and TRBJ2-7; D possibly matches TRBD1 or TRBD2 (6 bases each). The CDR3 consists of 14 residues. CDR1 and CDR2 (germline): LGHNA, YSLEER. V was trimmed by 0 bases and J by 2 bases, leaving 8 bases between them. CDR3 amino acids: CASSQEGGPYEQYF. The CDR3 region has the DNA TGCGCCAGCAGCCAAGAAGGGGGGCCCTACGAGCAGTACTTC.

This clonotype came up many times. This chain uses TRBV29-1 with TRBJ1-2, with 10 bases matching TRBD1. Germline V gives CDR1 SQVTM, CDR2 ANQGSEA. Trimming took 7 bases from V and 7 from J; bases not matched to a gene: 6. This CDR3 contains 12 residues. CDR3 DNA: TGCAGCGCTGGACAGGGGGATGGTGGCTACACCTTC. Protein product: CSAGQGDGGYTF. The variable domain in full, with the rest retrieved from reference TRBV29-1 and TRBJ1-2, is SAVISQKPSRDICQRGTSLTIQCQVDSQVTMMFWYRQQPGQSLTLIATANQGSEATYESGFVIDKFPISRPNLTFSTLTVSNMSPEDSSIYLCSAGQGDGGYTFGSGTRLTVV.

This clonotype was counted ten times or more. The rearrangement joins TRBV7-8 to TRBJ2-7; 8 nucleotides agree with TRBD1. CDR1 is SGHVS and CDR2 is FQNEAQ in the germline V gene. Trimming cost V 1 base and J 3 bases; bases outside gene matches: 5. The CDR3 contains 15 residues. DNA of the CDR3: TGTGCCAGCAGCTTAGGACAGGGGCTTTTCTACGAGCAGTACTTC. It is translated as CASSLGQGLFYEQYF.